The 30 T cell receptor beta chains given below trace back to one sample, sequenced in a study of blood T cell repertoires in COVID-19. Clones were read by immunoSEQ multiplex PCR, and TCRdb kept only the in-frame ones, dropping some. The sample carries 150,000 or so clones, roughly four fifths recorded once. The material sequenced was peripheral blood. Receptors were obtained from a woman aged 55 to 70 with COVID-19, enrolled during active disease.

The rearrangement uses TRBV10-2 and TRBJ2-7; tentatively, D is TRBD2 (6 bases). In germline, CDR1 is WSHSY, CDR2 SAAADI. CDR3 length: 12 residues. Trimming stripped 6 bases from V and 3 bases from J, with 9 bases between. DNA for the CDR3: TGCGCCAGCAGATCGCGGGACTACGAGCAGTACTTC. Translating gives CASRSRDYEQYF.

Regarding this clone: Sequence at one end of the junction differs from germline and may be a read error. The genes are TRBV11-2 and TRBJ2-7, with D perhaps TRBD2 (5 bases). Looked up from germline, CDR1 is SGHAT and CDR2 is FQNNGV. The CDR3 has 12 amino acids. This chain's CDR3 is CASSLDRGFTHF. CDR3 sequence (DNA): TGTGCCAGCAGCTTAGATCGCGGGTTCACCCACTTC.

The rearrangement joins TRBV18 to TRBJ1-1, with 12 bases identical to TRBD1. The CDR3 contains 15 residues. J lost 6 bases, V lost 4 bases, and 6 bases had no gene match. Germline-derived CDR1 and CDR2 are KGHSH and LQKENI. CDR3 DNA: TGTGCCAGCTCACACCCCGGGACAGGGGGCGCTGAAGCTTTCTTT. Its protein is CASSHPGTGGAEAFF.

The chain joins TRBV27 to TRBJ1-6; D ambiguous. This CDR3 comprises 15 residues. Germline CDR1 is MNHEY and CDR2 is SMNVEV (reference sequence). V dropped 4 bases and J dropped 14 bases, with 21 bases sitting between them. Written as DNA, the CDR3 is TGTGCCAGCAGTTCCTCGGACCGGGGTTTAGGGTCCCTCCACTTT. Its translation: CASSSSDRGLGSLHF.

V usage is TRBV11-1 and J usage is TRBJ2-5, with TRBD1 identical over 9 bases. CDR1 and CDR2 from the germline V gene are SGHAT and FQDESV (reference sequence). V lost 6 bases to trimming and J lost 4 bases; unmatched junction nucleotides: 3. CDR3 length: 13 amino acids. CDR3 region: CASSRDRAETQYF. The CDR3 bases are TGTGCCAGCAGTCGGGACAGGGCAGAGACCCAGTACTTC.

The chain uses TRBV6-5 and TRBJ1-5, with 12 bases aligning to TRBD1. Trimming took 6 bases from V and 6 from J; bases not matched to a gene: 6. This CDR3 has 15 amino acids. Germline-derived CDR1 and CDR2 are MNHEY and SVGAGI. The CDR3 coding sequence is TGTGCCAGCAGACGGGGACAGGGGGCAGGTCAGCCCCAGCATTTT. Its translation is CASRRGQGAGQPQHF.

The J gene is TRBJ1-2, the V gene TRBV29-1; a weak D match, TRBD1 (5 bases). V dropped 0 bases and J dropped 6 bases, with 11 bases sitting between them. Germline V lookup: CDR1 SQVTM, CDR2 ANQGSEA. The CDR3 loop spans 13 amino acids. The CDR3 sequence is CSVEDRRENGYTF. CDR3 in DNA: TGCAGCGTTGAAGATCGCAGGGAAAATGGCTACACCTTC.

The CDR3 spells CASSLIVLRSRWDSPCGYTF. Here the CDR3 DNA reads TGTGCCAGCAGCTTAATAGTTCTCAGGTCGAGGTGGGACAGTCCATGTGGCTACACCTTC. V is TRBV7-3 and J is TRBJ1-2; 7 nucleotides align to TRBD1. The CDR3 runs 20 residues. Germline CDR1 SGHTA, CDR2 FQGTGA. Trimming cost V 1 base and J 7 bases; bases outside gene matches: 24.

The rearrangement joins TRBV18 to TRBJ1-1, with 7 positions matching TRBD1. Germline V lookup: CDR1 KGHSH, CDR2 LQKENI. The CDR3 runs to 12 residues. V trimming: 3 bases; J trimming: 11 bases; junction bases outside the gene matches: 6. CDR3 nucleotides: TGTGCCAGCTCACCGCAGGGGGTTGGGGCTTTCTTT. It specifies CASSPQGVGAFF.

This clone was counted between two and nine times. The chain carries TRBV9 and TRBJ1-6; 9 positions agree with TRBD1. The CDR3 contains 16 residues. The V gene end was trimmed by 3 bases and the J gene end by 6 bases; junction bases not matched to a gene: 7. The V gene's germline CDR1 is SGDLS and CDR2 YYNGEE. This chain's CDR3 is CASSGQQGAGNSPLHF. In nucleotides, the CDR3 is TGTGCCAGCAGCGGCCAACAGGGGGCGGGTAATTCACCCCTCCACTTT.

In its sample, this clone was seen a few times. The chain combines TRBV3-1 (or the pseudogene TRBV3-2) with TRBJ2-7; a possible D gene is TRBD1 (7 bases). The CDR3 is made up of 15 amino acids. Trimming left V 4 bases short and J 2 bases short, with 15 bases between. The V gene's germline CDR1 is LGHDT and CDR2 YNNKEL (reference sequence). The CDR3 coding sequence is TGTGCCAGCAGCCCGAAGACAGGGAGGACCTACGAGCAGTACTTC. Its protein product is CASSPKTGRTYEQYF.

The rearrangement joins TRBV7-9 to TRBJ2-1; TRBD1 agrees at 9 bases. Trimming at V came to 6 bases and at J to 9 bases, leaving 15 bases not matched to a gene. Germline lookup yields CDR1 SEHNR and CDR2 FQNEAQ (reference sequence). CDR3 length: 16 residues. The CDR3 loop reads CASSSVGGTGSSEQFF. The CDR3 bases are TGTGCCAGCAGTTCCGTCGGGGGGACAGGGTCATCTGAGCAGTTCTTC.

The chain uses TRBV4-1 and TRBJ1-4; the match to TRBD1 covers 12 bases. CDR3 size: 16 residues. In germline, CDR1 is MGHRA, CDR2 YSYEKL. Germline trimming cut 1 base from V and 8 bases from J; bases unmatched to any gene: 5. CDR3 sequence reads: CASSQVHGTGGEKLFF. As DNA, the CDR3 is TGCGCCAGCAGCCAAGTACACGGGACAGGGGGCGAAAAACTGTTTTTT.

This clone turned up a few times. This chain joins TRBV19 and TRBJ1-2, with D unresolved. The CDR3 totals 14 residues. Per germline, CDR1 LNHDA and CDR2 SQIVND (reference sequence). The germline V and J ends were trimmed by 6 bases and 4 bases, with 15 bases remaining between them. The CDR3 coding sequence is TGTGCCAGTAGACCCACGGGGAGTCTCTATGGCTACACCTTC. Protein: CASRPTGSLYGYTF.

The V and J genes are TRBV6-5 and TRBJ1-6, with 10 bases aligning to TRBD1. Germline CDR1 is MNHEY and CDR2 is SVGAGI. This CDR3 region has 15 residues. V trimming: 6 bases; J trimming: 8 bases; junction bases outside the gene matches: 7. The CDR3 loop is CASSPWDRGDSPLHF. CDR3 coding DNA: TGTGCCAGCAGCCCGTGGGACAGGGGCGATTCACCCCTCCACTTT.

This clone came up a few times. The rearrangement links TRBV5-1 to TRBJ2-7; 9 bases agree with TRBD2. The CDR3 has 15 residues. Germline CDR1 and CDR2: SGHRS and YFSETQ. V lost 0 bases, J lost 4 bases, and 5 bases stayed unmatched. For the CDR3, the DNA is TGCGCCAGCAGCTTGGGTAGCGGGAGCGCATACGAGCAGTACTTC. This sequence encodes CASSLGSGSAYEQYF.

The genes are TRBV14 and TRBJ2-1; maybe TRBD2 (5 bases). Trimming stripped 4 bases from V and 2 bases from J, with 12 bases between. The CDR3 sequence is 15 residues long. CDR1 is SGHDN and CDR2 is FVKESK in the germline V gene. Written as DNA, the CDR3 is TGTGCCAGCAGCCCCGGACTTGTAACCTACAATGAGCAGTTCTTC. Residues: CASSPGLVTYNEQFF.

The chain is built from TRBV6-5 and TRBJ1-1; maybe TRBD1 (5 bases). The CDR3 extends over 13 amino acids. Germline CDR1 reads MNHEY; CDR2 reads SVGAGI. V lost 2 bases, J lost 5 bases, and 9 bases lay in between. The DNA of the CDR3 is TGTGCCAGCAGTTACCTGGGGCGGACTGAAGCTTTCTTT. This codes for CASSYLGRTEAFF.

The chain links TRBV7-2 to TRBJ1-4; 11 bases match TRBD1. With V trimmed by 1 base and J by 10 bases, 2 bases remained unmatched. Germline V CDR1 and CDR2: SGHTA, FQGNSA. The CDR3 spans 14 residues. The CDR3 DNA reads TGTGCCAGCAGCTTAGGGACAGGGGGCGGAAAACTGTTTTTT. Protein sequence: CASSLGTGGGKLFF.

This chain links TRBV5-8 with TRBJ1-3; D is unclear. V was cut by 3 bases and J by 0 bases, with 7 bases left in between. Germline loops: CDR1 SGHTS, CDR2 YDEGEE. The CDR3 totals 14 residues. The CDR3 region has the DNA TGTGCCAGCAGCTCAAAACACTCTGGAAACACCATATATTTT. It translates to CASSSKHSGNTIYF.

V gene TRBV19 combines with J gene TRBJ1-5; TRBD1 matches 11 bases. This CDR3 contains 18 residues. Germline CDR1 is LNHDA and CDR2 is SQIVND (reference sequence). Trimming took 6 bases from V and 0 from J; bases not matched to a gene: 10. The CDR3 nucleotides read TGTGCCAGTAGCAACAGGGGACAGGGGGTCGGTAGCAATCAGCCCCAGCATTTT. Translated: CASSNRGQGVGSNQPQHF.

The rearrangement uses TRBV3-1 (or the pseudogene TRBV3-2) and TRBJ1-6; D is perhaps TRBD1 (5 bases). V gave up 5 bases and J gave up 7 bases, with 12 bases separating them. CDR3 length equals 14 residues. Germline CDR1 reads LGHDT; CDR2 reads YNNKEL (reference sequence). The CDR3 DNA is TGTGCCAGCAGCGGCAGGTCAGGGAATTCACCCCTCCACTTT. It encodes CASSGRSGNSPLHF.

In this sample, this clone turned up a few times. CDR3 DNA sequence: TGTGCCAGCAGCTTAACCGGGACTAGCGGGAGTCGGCAGTTCTTC. Translation gives CASSLTGTSGSRQFF. The chain uses TRBV7-3 and TRBJ2-1, with 14 bases identical to TRBD2. CDR3 length: 15 amino acids. Looked up from germline, CDR1 is SGHTA and CDR2 is FQGTGA. The trim removed 0 bases at V and 12 bases at J, leaving 4 bases unmatched.

The chain carries TRBV4-2 and TRBJ1-5; D is possibly TRBD1 (5 bases). Trimming removed 0 bases at V and 5 bases at J, with 8 bases between. The germline gives CDR1 LGHNA, CDR2 YNFKEQ. There are 14 residues in the CDR3. CDR3 sequence (DNA): TGTGCCAGCAGCCAAGAGGGGGGGGATCAGCCCCAGCATTTT. Its protein product is CASSQEGGDQPQHF.

CDR3 sequence (DNA): TGCGCCAGCAGCCAGGGGGGAGGGAGCGGGGCCTACGAGCAGTACTTC. Residues: CASSQGGGSGAYEQYF. This chain links TRBV4-1 with TRBJ2-7; 7 bases agree with TRBD2. CDR1 MGHRA and CDR2 YSYEKL come from the germline V gene. This CDR3 region has 16 residues. V shed 3 bases, J shed 2 bases, and the junction held 10 bases outside the gene matches.

The chain has TRBV19 and TRBJ1-2, with TRBD1 matching over 9 bases. Germline V gene sequence: CDR1 LNHDA, CDR2 SQIVND (reference sequence). This CDR3 comprises 13 residues. V trimming: 7 bases; J trimming: 7 bases; junction bases outside the gene matches: 7. In DNA form, the CDR3 reads TGTGCCAGTATCGCGGACAGGGGAGGTGGCTACACCTTC. Amino acid sequence: CASIADRGGGYTF.

In this sample, this clone turned up a few times. This chain joins TRBV13 and TRBJ2-2, with 8 bases fitting TRBD1. The CDR3 totals 16 residues. Germline assignment: CDR1 PRHDT and CDR2 FYEKMQ (reference sequence). J was trimmed by 4 bases and V by 2 bases; bases with no gene match: 6. The DNA of the CDR3 is TGTGCCAGCAGCTTAAAGAGGACAGGGCGCACCGGGGAGCTGTTTTTT. Translated: CASSLKRTGRTGELFF.

The rearrangement links TRBV18 to TRBJ2-6; 9 bases are shared with TRBD1. This CDR3 spans 16 amino acids. From germline, CDR1 is KGHSH and CDR2 LQKENI. The junction had 3 bases not matched to a gene; V was cut back by 6 bases and J by 0 bases. The DNA of the CDR3 is TGTGCCAGCTCCGCGACAGGGGGCTCTGGGGCCAACGTCCTGACTTTC. Its translation: CASSATGGSGANVLTF.

The chain links TRBV29-1 to TRBJ1-2; D gene ambiguous. The CDR3 runs to 11 residues. CDR1 is SQVTM, CDR2 ANQGSEA, per germline. Trimming took off 8 bases at V and 3 bases at J, with 10 bases between the two ends. The CDR3 loop reads CSLGEDYGYTF. The CDR3 coding sequence is TGCAGCTTAGGCGAGGACTATGGCTACACCTTC.

The V and J genes are TRBV20-1 and TRBJ2-5; the D is unclear. The CDR3 runs to 11 residues. V was trimmed by 2 bases and J by 5 bases, leaving 6 bases between them. Germline-derived CDR1 and CDR2 are DFQATT and SNEGSKA (reference sequence). CDR3 region: CSARSFETQYF. In nucleotides, the CDR3 is TGCAGTGCTAGAAGCTTCGAGACCCAGTACTTC.